These T cell receptor beta chains were read from a single sample in a study of cytotoxic CD8 clonotypes in ibrutinib-treated CLL. Sequencing was performed with immunoSEQ multiplex PCR; in TCRdb, only in-frame clones are kept and a portion is missing. The sample includes some 160,000 clones, 81% of them seen just once. The sequencing used PBMCs, collected after 12 months of ibrutinib treatment. The receptor set was obtained from a human donor with chronic lymphocytic leukemia. Both conserved end residues are trimmed from each CDR3.

V: TRBV2
J: TRBJ2-3
CDR3: ASSRDWTSTDTQY

V: TRBV9
J: TRBJ2-3
CDR3: ASSVVGNTDTQY

V: TRBV7-8
J: TRBJ2-2
CDR3: ASSPRTPSNTGELF

V: TRBV7-9
J: TRBJ2-7
CDR3: ASSLAGDAYEQY

V: TRBV11-3
J: TRBJ2-3
CDR3: ASSLSGTDTQY

V: TRBV7-8
J: TRBJ2-7
CDR3: ASSLVVSSYEQY

V: TRBV7-2
J: TRBJ2-7
CDR3: ASRLTSGRAYEQY

V: TRBV7-9
J: TRBJ1-1
CDR3: ASSQLRAGTPRGLEAF

V: TRBV28
J: TRBJ2-1
CDR3: ASSPPGSMFGQF

V: TRBV10-3
J: TRBJ2-3
CDR3: AISERGQGEGNTQY

V: TRBV4-1
J: TRBJ1-5
CDR3: ASSHRGGGDQPQH

V: TRBV7-2
J: TRBJ1-5
CDR3: ASSSRLGDQPQH

V: TRBV19
J: TRBJ2-3
CDR3: ASSWASGRSDTQY

V: TRBV28
J: TRBJ1-1
CDR3: ASLSQGSGSGAF

V: TRBV5-6
J: TRBJ1-2
CDR3: ASSFGDSYGYT

V: TRBV2
J: TRBJ2-7
CDR3: ASWGQRSYEQY

V: TRBV6-5
J: TRBJ1-2
CDR3: ASSSTGGLGGYT

V: TRBV5-1
J: TRBJ1-2
CDR3: ASSLVARAGYGYT

V: TRBV10-3
J: TRBJ1-1
CDR3: AIRENTEAF

V: TRBV14
J: TRBJ2-7
CDR3: ASNRRQGAGEQY

V: TRBV7-6
J: TRBJ1-1
CDR3: ASSSAWMSRTEAF

V: TRBV4-1
J: TRBJ2-7
CDR3: ASSRLGLAAYEQY

V: TRBV9
J: TRBJ1-3
CDR3: ASKGTAGNTIY

V: TRBV13
J: TRBJ2-3
CDR3: ASSSSLGASTDTQY

V: TRBV6-1
J: TRBJ2-7
CDR3: ASGDRDTYEQY

V: TRBV28
J: TRBJ1-2
CDR3: ASSLGSGNYGYT

V: TRBV5-8
J: TRBJ1-3
CDR3: ASTHRDRRNTIY

V: TRBV6-5
J: TRBJ1-6
CDR3: ASSYLGGGRYSPLH

V: TRBV19
J: TRBJ1-5
CDR3: ASSGTGNQPQH

V: TRBV4-1
J: TRBJ2-7
CDR3: ASSPPGDRSYEQY

V: TRBV18
J: TRBJ2-3
CDR3: ASSPKADSTDTQY

V: TRBV21-1
J: TRBJ1-1
CDR3: ASSKGTGKNEAF

V: TRBV28
J: TRBJ1-6
CDR3: ASSLEESPLH

V: TRBV28
J: TRBJ1-1
CDR3: ASSSPMEGGRTEAF

V: TRBV7-7
J: TRBJ2-3
CDR3: ASSLGSGPADTQY

V: TRBV7-9
J: TRBJ2-1
CDR3: ASSPRSFVGKNEQF

V: TRBV2
J: TRBJ1-5
CDR3: ASSGTGQGNQPQH

V: TRBV18
J: TRBJ2-6
CDR3: ASSPPQGDSGANVLT

V: TRBV28
J: TRBJ2-2
CDR3: ASTINRHQNTGELF

V: TRBV5-5
J: TRBJ1-3
CDR3: ASSLGYGYSSGNTIY

V: TRBV6-1
J: TRBJ1-2
CDR3: ASSERGREGRGYT

V: TRBV28
J: TRBJ2-1
CDR3: ASSVIGTSGATYNEQF

V: TRBV6-6
J: TRBJ2-1
CDR3: ASLGGLASYNEQF

V: TRBV4-2
J: TRBJ2-1
CDR3: ASSQDSREQF

V: TRBV5-5
J: TRBJ1-4
CDR3: ASSQIGVRGFAGDEKLF

V: TRBV18
J: TRBJ1-5
CDR3: ASSEGQTNQPQH

V: TRBV19
J: TRBJ1-2
CDR3: ASSDSLGAVGYT

V: TRBV21-1
J: TRBJ1-6
CDR3: ASSKVAADNGFQGNSPLH

V: TRBV18
J: TRBJ2-5
CDR3: ASSPTEVLGETQY

V: TRBV6-1
J: TRBJ1-5
CDR3: ASSAIQATDNQPQH

V: TRBV7-9
J: TRBJ1-2
CDR3: ASSPSGTGYGYT

V: TRBV18
J: TRBJ2-3
CDR3: ASSPDGADTQY

V: TRBV18
J: .
CDR3: ASSPNARGTGRNEQY

V: TRBV11-2
J: TRBJ2-1
CDR3: AIRAGGSSYNEQF